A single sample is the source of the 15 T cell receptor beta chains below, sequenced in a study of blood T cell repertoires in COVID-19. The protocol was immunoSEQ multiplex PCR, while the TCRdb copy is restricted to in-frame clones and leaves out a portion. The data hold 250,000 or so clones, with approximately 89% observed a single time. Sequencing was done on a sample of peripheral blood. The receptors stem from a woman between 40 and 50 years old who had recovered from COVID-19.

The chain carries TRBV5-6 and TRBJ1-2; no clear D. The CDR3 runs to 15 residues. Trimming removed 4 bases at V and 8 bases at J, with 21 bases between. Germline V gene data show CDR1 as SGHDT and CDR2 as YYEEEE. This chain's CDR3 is CASSKSGQTSRGYTF. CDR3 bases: TGTGCCAGCAGCAAATCAGGTCAGACCTCCCGGGGCTACACCTTC.

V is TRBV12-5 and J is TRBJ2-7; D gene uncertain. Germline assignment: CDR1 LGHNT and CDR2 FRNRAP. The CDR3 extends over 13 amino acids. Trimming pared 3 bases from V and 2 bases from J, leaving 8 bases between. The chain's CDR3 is CASGLAPTYEQYF. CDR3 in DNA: TGTGCTAGTGGTTTAGCTCCTACCTACGAGCAGTACTTC.

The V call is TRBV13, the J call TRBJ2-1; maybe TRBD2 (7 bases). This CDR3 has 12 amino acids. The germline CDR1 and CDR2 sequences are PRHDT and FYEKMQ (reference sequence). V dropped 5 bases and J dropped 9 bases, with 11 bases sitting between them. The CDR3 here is CASSEGEGEQFF. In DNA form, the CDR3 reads TGTGCCAGCAGCGAGGGGGAGGGTGAGCAGTTCTTC.

DNA of the CDR3: TGTGCCAGCAGCTCGACAGGGAGCGGTGGCTACACCTTC. It encodes CASSSTGSGGYTF. This rearrangement joins TRBV7-2 to TRBJ1-2, with 7 bases fitting TRBD1. V dropped 4 bases and J dropped 7; count of bases not matched to a gene: 6. Germline V gene sequence: CDR1 SGHTA, CDR2 FQGNSA. The CDR3 has 13 amino acids.

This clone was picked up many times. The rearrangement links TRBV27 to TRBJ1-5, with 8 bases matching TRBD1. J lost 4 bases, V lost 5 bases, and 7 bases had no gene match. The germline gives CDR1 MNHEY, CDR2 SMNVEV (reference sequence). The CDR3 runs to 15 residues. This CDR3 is CASSPRTGRNQPQHF. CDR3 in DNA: TGTGCCAGCAGTCCCCGGACAGGGAGGAATCAGCCCCAGCATTTT.

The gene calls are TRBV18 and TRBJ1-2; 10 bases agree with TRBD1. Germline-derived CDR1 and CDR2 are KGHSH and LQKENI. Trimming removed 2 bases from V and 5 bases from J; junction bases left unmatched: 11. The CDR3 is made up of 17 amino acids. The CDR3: CASSPGTGAPVTYGYTF. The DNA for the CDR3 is TGTGCCAGCTCACCAGGGACAGGGGCCCCCGTAACTTATGGCTACACCTTC. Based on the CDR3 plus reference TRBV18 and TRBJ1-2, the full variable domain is NAGVMQNPRHLVRRRGQEARLRCSPMKGHSHVYWYRQLPEEGLKFMVYLQKENIIDESGMPKERFSAEFPKEGPSILRIQQVVRGDSAAYFCASSPGTGAPVTYGYTFGSGTRLTVV.

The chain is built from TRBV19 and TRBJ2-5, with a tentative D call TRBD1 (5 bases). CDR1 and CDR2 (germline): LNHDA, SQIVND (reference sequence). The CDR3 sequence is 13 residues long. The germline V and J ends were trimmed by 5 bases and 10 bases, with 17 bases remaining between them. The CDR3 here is CASSDDSDSRQYF. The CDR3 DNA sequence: TGTGCCAGTAGTGACGACAGCGATTCTCGCCAGTACTTC.

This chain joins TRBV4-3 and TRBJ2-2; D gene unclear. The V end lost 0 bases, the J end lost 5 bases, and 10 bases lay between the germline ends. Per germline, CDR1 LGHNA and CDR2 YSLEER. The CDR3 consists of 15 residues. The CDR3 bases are TGCGCCAGCAGCCAAGACCCTTCTGAGACCGGGGAGCTGTTTTTT. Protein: CASSQDPSETGELFF.

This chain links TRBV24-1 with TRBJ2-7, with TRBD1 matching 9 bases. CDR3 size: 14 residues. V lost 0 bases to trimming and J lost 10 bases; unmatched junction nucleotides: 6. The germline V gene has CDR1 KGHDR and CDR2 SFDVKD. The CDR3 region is CATSDLGLGQGQYV. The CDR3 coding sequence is TGTGCCACCAGTGATTTGGGACTGGGACAGGGACAGTACGTC.

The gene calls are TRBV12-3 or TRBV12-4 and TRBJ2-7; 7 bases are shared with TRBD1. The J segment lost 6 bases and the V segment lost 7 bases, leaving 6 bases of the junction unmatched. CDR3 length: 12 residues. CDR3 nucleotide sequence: TGTGCCAGCAACGACAGGGCGAGCGAGCAGTACTTC. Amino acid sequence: CASNDRASEQYF.

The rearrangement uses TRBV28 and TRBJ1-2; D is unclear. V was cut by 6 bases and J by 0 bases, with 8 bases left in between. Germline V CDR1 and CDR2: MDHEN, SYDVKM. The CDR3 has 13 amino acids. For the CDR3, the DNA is TGTGCCAGCAGGAATACAGCTAACTATGGCTACACCTTC. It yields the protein CASRNTANYGYTF.

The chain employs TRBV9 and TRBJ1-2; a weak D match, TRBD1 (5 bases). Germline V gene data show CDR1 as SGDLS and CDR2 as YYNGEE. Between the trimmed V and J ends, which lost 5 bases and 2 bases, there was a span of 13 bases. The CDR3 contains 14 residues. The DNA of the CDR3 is TGTGCCAGCAGTGCCACCGGGGGAAACTATGGCTACACCTTC. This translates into CASSATGGNYGYTF.

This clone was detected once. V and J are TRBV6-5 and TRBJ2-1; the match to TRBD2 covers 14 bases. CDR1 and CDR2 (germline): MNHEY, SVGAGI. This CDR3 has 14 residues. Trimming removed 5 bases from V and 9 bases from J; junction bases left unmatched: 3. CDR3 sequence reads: CASSKGLAGAEQFF. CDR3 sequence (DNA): TGTGCCAGCAGTAAGGGACTAGCGGGAGCTGAGCAGTTCTTC.

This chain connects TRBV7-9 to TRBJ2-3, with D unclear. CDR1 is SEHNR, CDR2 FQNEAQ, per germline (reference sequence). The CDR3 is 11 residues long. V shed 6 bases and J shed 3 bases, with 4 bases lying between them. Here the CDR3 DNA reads TGTGCCAGCAGTCGTACAGATACGCAGTATTTT. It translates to CASSRTDTQYF.

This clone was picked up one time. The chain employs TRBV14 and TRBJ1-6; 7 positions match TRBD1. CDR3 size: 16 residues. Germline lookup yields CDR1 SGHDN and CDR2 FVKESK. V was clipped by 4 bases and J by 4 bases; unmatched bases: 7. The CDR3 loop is CASSRQGWGYNSPLHF. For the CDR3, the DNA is TGTGCCAGCAGCCGACAGGGCTGGGGTTATAATTCACCCCTCCACTTT.